This T cell receptor (beta chain) was sequenced in a study of technical replicates of blood from several donors (TCRdb year 2017). The CDR3, cysteine through phenylalanine, is 12 amino acids long. The DNA shown is the 36-base CDR3, in frame from base 1. CDR1 SQVTM and CDR2 ANQGSEA are derived from the germline V gene. The germline V end is reduced by 7 bases and the J end by 6 bases; junction bases left unmatched: 5. Library construction relied on the immunoSEQ multiplex PCR assay. The source is immuneACCESS, and TCRdb retained only in-frame sequences with V and J called. Part of the clones is not carried over; for the studies checked, unresolved V genes explain less than half of this, and the remainder is unexplained. The sample table lists tens of thousands of clones, around nine tenths of them with a count of one. The top ten clones comprise 0.25% of the sample. On this clone: Its antigen is not yet known. Qualities for individual bases were not recorded, and no much larger clone is one base off.

The TCR sequence derives from a human donor in good health. The sample taken for sequencing was T cells isolated from PBMCs. This receptor chain uses TRBV29-1 and TRBJ1-2; TRBD1 agrees with 10 junctional bases. CDR3 sequence: CSGTGGIDGYTF. The nucleotide sequence reads TGCAGCGGGACAGGGGGGATTGATGGCTACACCTTC.